This note documents a single TCR beta chain sequence. Original processing methods: Reference gene primer amplification yielded estimated nucleated cell counts. Some clones are missing from TCRdb's copy, which holds only in-frame ones; the method was immunoSEQ multiplex PCR. V, J and clone size derive from that table, while D and trimming were established from the DNA sequence. The sample carries under 300,000 clones, roughly 90% recorded once. This entry belongs to a study of blood T cell repertoires in COVID-19. Study-wide background: From the United States, Italy and Spain came samples of acute and convalescent COVID-19. Sample material is recorded as cDNA or gDNA derived from T cells, B-cell-depleted T cells, or PBMCs.

The sequencing input was peripheral blood. This TCR was sampled from a man in his fifties or sixties who had recovered from COVID-19.

The CDR3 is CASSLGVAINGGELFF. The CDR3 DNA reads TGTGCCAGCAGCTTAGGGGTAGCGATAAATGGCGGGGAGCTGTTTTTT. V usage is TRBV7-2 and J usage is TRBJ2-2, with a possible D match to TRBD2 (5 bases). The V gene's germline CDR1 is SGHTA and CDR2 FQGNSA. The CDR3 is made up of 16 amino acids. V lost 1 base, J lost 7 bases, and 16 bases lay in between.